The sequence of this T cell receptor beta chain was determined in a study of cytomegalovirus exposure and HLA in healthy donors. Worth noting for this clone: Its antigen is not identified.

Study-wide results and caveats: The dataset shows that most TCR sequences were rare, while some public TCRs occurred in many donors. The authors enumerated 164 TCR beta chains as linked to cytomegalovirus. Specific recognition of CMV antigens was confirmed in vitro for three chains (all CMV-associated).

TCRdb keeps only in-frame clones here, not all; method: immunoSEQ multiplex PCR. Of fewer than 250,000 clones detected, around 78% appear once; the ten largest clones hold roughly 5.5%. V lost 2 bases, J lost 11 bases, and 15 bases stayed unmatched. The CDR3 has 16 residues. CDR1 and CDR2 from the germline V gene are GTSNPN and SVGIG (reference sequence). The sequenced material came from PBMCs. This clonotype was sampled from a woman younger than 35 in good health and CMV-seronegative. The genes are TRBV30 and TRBJ1-1; 12 positions agree with TRBD1. CDR3 in amino acids: CAWSLVRDRGLGRAFF. In nucleotides, the CDR3 is TGTGCCTGGAGTTTGGTCCGGGACAGGGGGCTAGGTCGGGCTTTCTTT.